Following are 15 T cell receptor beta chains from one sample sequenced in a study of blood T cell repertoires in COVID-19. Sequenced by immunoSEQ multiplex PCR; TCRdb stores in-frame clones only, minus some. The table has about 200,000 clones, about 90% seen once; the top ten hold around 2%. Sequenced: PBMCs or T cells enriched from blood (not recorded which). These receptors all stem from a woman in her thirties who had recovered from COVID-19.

CDR3 sequence (DNA): TGTGCCTGGAGTGTAGGGAGAACTGCAACTAATGAAAAACTGTTTTTT. This translates into CAWSVGRTATNEKLFF. This chain links TRBV30 with TRBJ1-4; no clear D. CDR1 GTSNPN and CDR2 SVGIG come from the germline V gene (reference sequence). The length of the CDR3 is 16 residues. V lost 0 bases to trimming and J lost 0 bases, with 11 bases between them.

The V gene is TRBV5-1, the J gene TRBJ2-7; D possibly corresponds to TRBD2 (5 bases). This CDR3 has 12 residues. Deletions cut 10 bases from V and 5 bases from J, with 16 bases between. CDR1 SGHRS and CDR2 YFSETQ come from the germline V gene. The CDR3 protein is CAQWPGINEQYF. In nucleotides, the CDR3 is TGCGCCCAATGGCCGGGGATCAACGAGCAGTACTTC.

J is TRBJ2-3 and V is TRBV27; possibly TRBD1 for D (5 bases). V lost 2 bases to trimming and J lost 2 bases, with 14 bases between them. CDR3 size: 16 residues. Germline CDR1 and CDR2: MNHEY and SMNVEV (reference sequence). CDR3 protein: CASSLAGWVDTDTQYF. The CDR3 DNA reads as TGTGCCAGCAGTTTAGCAGGGTGGGTGGACACAGATACGCAGTATTTT.

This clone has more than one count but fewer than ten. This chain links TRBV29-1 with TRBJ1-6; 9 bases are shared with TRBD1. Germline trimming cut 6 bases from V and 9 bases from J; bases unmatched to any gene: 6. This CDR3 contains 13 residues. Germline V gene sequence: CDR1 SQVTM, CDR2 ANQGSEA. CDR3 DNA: TGCAGCGTGGGACAGGGTACGGGTTCACCCCTCCACTTT. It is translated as CSVGQGTGSPLHF.

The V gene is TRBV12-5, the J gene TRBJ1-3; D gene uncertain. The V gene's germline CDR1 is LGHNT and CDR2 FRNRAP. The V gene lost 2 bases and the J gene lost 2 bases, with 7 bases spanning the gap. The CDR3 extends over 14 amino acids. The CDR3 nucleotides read TGTGCTAGTGGTTTGTCAGATCCTGGAAACACCATATATTTT. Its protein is CASGLSDPGNTIYF.

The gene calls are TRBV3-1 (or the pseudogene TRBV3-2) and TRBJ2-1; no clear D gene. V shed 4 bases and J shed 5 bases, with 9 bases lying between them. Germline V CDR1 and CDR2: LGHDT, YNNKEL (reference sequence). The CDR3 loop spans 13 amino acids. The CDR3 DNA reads TGTGCCAGCAGCCCTCGAGGTGACAATGAGCAGTTCTTC. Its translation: CASSPRGDNEQFF.

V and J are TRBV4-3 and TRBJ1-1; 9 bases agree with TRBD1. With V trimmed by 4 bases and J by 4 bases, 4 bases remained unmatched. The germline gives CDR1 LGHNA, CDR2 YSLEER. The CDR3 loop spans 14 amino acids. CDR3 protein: CASSPDRGGTEAFF. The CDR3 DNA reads TGCGCCAGCAGCCCGGACAGGGGAGGCACTGAAGCTTTCTTT.

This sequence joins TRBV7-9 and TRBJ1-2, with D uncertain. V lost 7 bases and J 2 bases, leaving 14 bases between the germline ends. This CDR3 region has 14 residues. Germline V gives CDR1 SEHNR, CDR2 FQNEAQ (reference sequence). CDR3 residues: CASILYGSNYGYTF. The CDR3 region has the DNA TGTGCCAGCATCCTATACGGTTCCAACTATGGCTACACCTTC.

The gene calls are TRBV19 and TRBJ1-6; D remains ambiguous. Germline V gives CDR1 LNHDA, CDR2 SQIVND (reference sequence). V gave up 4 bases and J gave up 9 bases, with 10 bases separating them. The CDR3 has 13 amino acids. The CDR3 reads CASSTSRSSPLHF. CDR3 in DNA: TGTGCCAGTAGTACGTCGCGGTCTTCACCCCTCCACTTT.

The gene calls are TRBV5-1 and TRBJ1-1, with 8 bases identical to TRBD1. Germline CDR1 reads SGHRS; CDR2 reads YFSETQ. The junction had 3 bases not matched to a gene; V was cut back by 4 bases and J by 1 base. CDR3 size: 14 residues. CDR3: CASSLGTGNTEAFF. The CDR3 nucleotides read TGCGCCAGCAGCCTCGGGACAGGGAACACTGAAGCTTTCTTT.

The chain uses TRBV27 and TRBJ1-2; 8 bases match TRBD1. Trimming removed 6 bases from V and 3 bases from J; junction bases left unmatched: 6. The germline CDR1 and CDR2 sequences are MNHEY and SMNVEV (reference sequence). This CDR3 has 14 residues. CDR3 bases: TGTGCCAGCAGGGACAGGGAAAGTTACTATGGCTACACCTTC. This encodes CASRDRESYYGYTF.

DNA for the CDR3: TGTGCCAGCAGAGGGGACACCTATGGCTACACCTTC. Its protein is CASRGDTYGYTF. This chain links TRBV12-3 or TRBV12-4 with TRBJ1-2; tentatively, D is TRBD1 (6 bases). The V end lost 6 bases, the J end lost 4 bases, and 9 bases lay between the germline ends. The CDR3 is made up of 12 amino acids.

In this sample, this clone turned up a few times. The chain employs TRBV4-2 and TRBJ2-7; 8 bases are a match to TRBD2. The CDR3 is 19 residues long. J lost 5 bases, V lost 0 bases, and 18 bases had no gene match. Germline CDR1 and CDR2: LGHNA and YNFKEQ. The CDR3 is CASSQDLPPLRREDDEQYF. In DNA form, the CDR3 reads TGTGCCAGCAGCCAAGATCTTCCCCCTCTGCGGCGGGAGGACGACGAGCAGTACTTC.

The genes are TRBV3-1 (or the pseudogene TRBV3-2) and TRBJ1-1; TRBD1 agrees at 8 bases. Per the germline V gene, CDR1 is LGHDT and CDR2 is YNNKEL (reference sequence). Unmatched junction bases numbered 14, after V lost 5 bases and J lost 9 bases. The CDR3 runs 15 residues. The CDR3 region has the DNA TGTGCCAGCAGCTCCCTGACAGGGGAACAATTTAAAGCTTTCTTT. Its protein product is CASSSLTGEQFKAFF.

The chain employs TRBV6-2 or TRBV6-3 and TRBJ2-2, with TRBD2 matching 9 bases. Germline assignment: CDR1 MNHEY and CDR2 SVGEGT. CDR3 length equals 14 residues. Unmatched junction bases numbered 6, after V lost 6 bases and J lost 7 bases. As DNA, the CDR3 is TGTGCCAGCAGCATAGCGGGAGATGGCGGGGAGCTGTTTTTT. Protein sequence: CASSIAGDGGELFF.